These 21 T cell receptor beta chains share one sample of origin, sequenced in a study of beta chain features in type 1 diabetes. Every bit of the isolated RNA underwent reverse transcription, so sequencing read expressed TCRB transcripts. Produced via immunoSEQ multiplex PCR; TCRdb's table is partial and in-frame only. The sample holds 250,000 to 300,000 clones, approximately 8.1% seen once. Sample: central memory CD4+ T cells from blood. The receptors shown here come from a woman aged 18-29 years in good health.

Only a few counts were recorded for this clone. The V gene is TRBV2, the J gene TRBJ1-4, with no clear D. CDR1 SNHLY and CDR2 FYNNEI come from the germline V gene. Trimming pared 6 bases from V and 5 bases from J, leaving 13 bases between. This CDR3 contains 14 residues. The CDR3 DNA is TGTGCCAGCAGGGACCGACCCATAAATGAAAAACTGTTTTTT. Translated: CASRDRPINEKLFF.

V is TRBV14 and J is TRBJ2-5, with D unclear. The J call may be in error: the DNA end matches TRBJ2-7 better. The CDR3 is 11 amino acids. From germline, CDR1 is SGHDN and CDR2 FVKESK. The CDR3 DNA reads as TGTGCCAGCAGCCAAGTATTCGAGCAGTACTTC. It encodes CASSQVFEQYF.

The chain is built from TRBV11-3 and TRBJ2-7; D is possibly TRBD1 (5 bases). The CDR3 spans 14 residues. With 4 bases removed from V and 3 bases from J, the gap between germline ends came to 13 bases. CDR1 is SGHNT and CDR2 is YENEEA in the germline V gene. The CDR3 sequence is CASSSAQVIYEQYF. CDR3 in DNA: TGTGCCAGCAGCTCAGCACAGGTAATCTACGAGCAGTACTTC.

The gene calls are TRBV6-6 and TRBJ2-3; no reliable D call. The germline CDR1 and CDR2 sequences are MNHNY and SVGAGI (reference sequence). Trimming shortened V by 0 bases and J by 10 bases, and 11 bases separated the two germline ends. The CDR3 spans 13 residues. The CDR3 DNA is TGTGCCAGCAGTTACTCCGTGGATTCATCGCAGTATTTT. Translation: CASSYSVDSSQYF.

The rearrangement joins TRBV5-8 to TRBJ1-5; D is perhaps TRBD1 (5 bases). Germline V gene sequence: CDR1 SGHTS, CDR2 YDEGEE. The CDR3 covers 15 residues. V dropped 4 bases and J dropped 7 bases, with 18 bases sitting between them. As DNA, the CDR3 is TGTGCCAGCAGCGACCGGGACCATAAAGCGCAGCCCCAGCATTTT. Amino acid sequence: CASSDRDHKAQPQHF.

In its sample, this clone was seen a few times. This chain connects TRBV20-1 to TRBJ1-2; D is uncertain. CDR1 is DFQATT and CDR2 is SNEGSKA in the germline V gene (reference sequence). The CDR3 sequence is 11 residues long. Trimming shortened V by 1 base and J by 0 bases, and 0 bases separated the two germline ends. CDR3 loop: CSARANYGYTF. CDR3 nucleotide sequence: TGCAGTGCTAGAGCTAACTATGGCTACACCTTC.

This clone was picked up a small number of times. This chain joins TRBV29-1 and TRBJ2-3; TRBD1 aligns across 12 bases. Looked up from germline, CDR1 is SQVTM and CDR2 is ANQGSEA. V lost 1 base and J lost 4; bases outside the gene matches: 3. The CDR3 extends over 15 amino acids. The CDR3 is CSVEGDRGHSDTQYF. The CDR3 coding sequence is TGCAGCGTTGAAGGGGACAGGGGGCATTCAGATACGCAGTATTTT.

The chain couples TRBV7-2 to TRBJ2-3; D is possibly TRBD2 (6 bases). Germline CDR1 SGHTA, CDR2 FQGNSA. The CDR3 runs 13 residues. Trimming pared 5 bases from V and 10 bases from J, leaving 16 bases between. CDR3 sequence: CASSRKTSSAQYF. CDR3 DNA: TGTGCCAGCAGCCGAAAAACTAGCTCGGCGCAGTATTTT.

This chain's CDR3 is CASSFDTSTEAFF. CDR3 nucleotides: TGTGCCAGCAGCTTCGACACAAGCACTGAAGCTTTCTTT. The chain couples TRBV7-9 to TRBJ1-1; D is undetermined. The CDR3 length is 13 residues. V shed 3 bases and J shed 4 bases, with 9 bases lying between them. The germline gives CDR1 SEHNR, CDR2 FQNEAQ (reference sequence).

This clone came up a few times. V and J are TRBV7-6 and TRBJ1-1; D gene uncertain. Germline-derived CDR1 and CDR2 are SGHVS and FNYEAQ. Trimming left V 4 bases short and J 0 bases short, with 6 bases between. This CDR3 has 13 amino acids. CDR3 sequence reads: CASSSNVNTEAFF. Written as DNA, the CDR3 is TGTGCCAGCAGCTCCAACGTGAACACTGAAGCTTTCTTT. The full variable domain, with the rest looked up from reference TRBV7-6 and TRBJ1-1, is GAGVSQSPRYKVTKRGQDVALRCDPISGHVSLYWYRQALGQGPEFLTYFNYEAQQDKSGLPNDRFSAERPEGSISTLTIQRTEQRDSAMYRCASSSNVNTEAFFGQGTRLTVV.

This clone was picked up a small number of times. This rearrangement joins TRBV5-1 to TRBJ1-4; D may be TRBD1 (5 bases). The V end lost 0 bases, the J end lost 8 bases, and 11 bases lay between the germline ends. Germline V lookup: CDR1 SGHRS, CDR2 YFSETQ. This CDR3 spans 14 amino acids. Written as DNA, the CDR3 is TGCGCCAGCAGCTTGGCGGGGCCTGGGGAAAAACTGTTTTTT. Residues: CASSLAGPGEKLFF.

This clone was found a few times. The V gene is TRBV7-9, the J gene TRBJ1-1, with D perhaps TRBD1 (6 bases). V lost 5 bases, J lost 1 base, and 17 bases lay in between. Germline loops: CDR1 SEHNR, CDR2 FQNEAQ (reference sequence). This CDR3 spans 16 amino acids. The CDR3 nucleotides are TGTGCCAGCAGCCCTTGGGGGCGCCCCACGAACACTGAAGCTTTCTTT. Translating it yields CASSPWGRPTNTEAFF. Variable domain in full (rest from reference TRBV7-9 and TRBJ1-1): DTGVSQNPRHKITKRGQNVTFRCDPISEHNRLYWYRQTLGQGPEFLTYFQNEAQLEKSRLLSDRFSAERPKGSFSTLEIQRTEQGDSAMYLCASSPWGRPTNTEAFFGQGTRLTVV.

The CDR3 nucleotides are TGCGCCAGCAGCCAAGTGGCTAGCGGGGTACTCTCTGGGGCCAACGTCCTGACTTTC. Protein product: CASSQVASGVLSGANVLTF. The rearrangement joins TRBV4-1 to TRBJ2-6, with 9 bases matching TRBD2. The germline gives CDR1 MGHRA, CDR2 YSYEKL. CDR3 length equals 19 residues. The V segment lost 1 base and the J segment 0 bases; nucleotides outside the gene matches: 7.

The rearrangement joins TRBV4-1 to TRBJ1-2; tentatively, D is TRBD1 (6 bases). The CDR3 has 13 residues. Germline V gene sequence: CDR1 MGHRA, CDR2 YSYEKL. V lost 4 bases to trimming and J lost 4 bases, with 10 bases between them. The CDR3 nucleotides read TGCGCCAGCAGCCGACAGGTTCTCTATGGCTACACCTTC. Protein: CASSRQVLYGYTF.

V and J are TRBV7-9 and TRBJ1-2; D remains unclear. CDR1 is SEHNR and CDR2 is FQNEAQ in the germline V gene (reference sequence). With 3 bases removed from V and 7 bases from J, the gap between germline ends came to 15 bases. CDR3 length: 14 residues. The CDR3 DNA reads TGTGCCAGCAGCTTCTATGGGGAGGAAGGTGGCTACACCTTC. Translating it yields CASSFYGEEGGYTF.

V usage is TRBV2 and J usage is TRBJ2-7; possible D gene TRBD2, 5 bases. The V gene's germline CDR1 is SNHLY and CDR2 FYNNEI. V was clipped by 8 bases and J by 3 bases, with 8 bases between them. This CDR3 has 11 amino acids. The CDR3 loop reads CASSRGYEQYF. The CDR3 DNA follows: TGTGCCAGCTCTCGGGGCTACGAGCAGTACTTC.

CDR3 region: CASRLRDRDDYGYTF. CDR3 in DNA: TGTGCCAGCAGGCTCCGGGACAGGGACGACTATGGCTACACCTTC. V gene TRBV6-1 combines with J gene TRBJ1-2; 9 bases fit TRBD1. CDR1 is MNHNS, CDR2 SASEGT, per germline. The CDR3 is 15 amino acids. After removal of 6 bases from V and 3 bases from J, the junction contained 8 bases not matched to a gene.

This clone turned up a few times. V and J are TRBV4-1 and TRBJ1-2; D unresolved. Germline V CDR1 and CDR2: MGHRA, YSYEKL. This CDR3 region has 16 residues. V lost 0 bases, J lost 4 bases, and 15 bases lay in between. The CDR3 protein is CASSQDPLGAFYGYTF. The CDR3 DNA reads TGCGCCAGCAGCCAAGACCCTCTGGGCGCGTTCTATGGCTACACCTTC.

The chain combines TRBV7-2 with TRBJ2-3, with 10 positions matching TRBD2. The length of the CDR3 is 16 residues. CDR1 and CDR2 from the germline V gene are SGHTA and FQGNSA. With V trimmed by 0 bases and J by 5 bases, 5 bases remained unmatched. The CDR3 sequence is CASSLASGRPGDTQYF. In DNA form, the CDR3 reads TGTGCCAGCAGCTTAGCTAGCGGGAGGCCGGGAGATACGCAGTATTTT.

This sequence joins TRBV7-9 and TRBJ1-4; possible D gene TRBD1, 6 bases. Trimming took off 6 bases at V and 8 bases at J, with 16 bases between the two ends. The CDR3 has 14 residues. Germline CDR1 reads SEHNR; CDR2 reads FQNEAQ (reference sequence). As DNA, the CDR3 is TGTGCCAGCAGTGAAAGGGGGTTAGGGGAAAAACTGTTTTTT. It yields the protein CASSERGLGEKLFF.

A few counts support this clone. The rearrangement links TRBV7-9 to TRBJ2-1; TRBD2 is a possible D gene (5 bases). Germline CDR1 SEHNR, CDR2 FQNEAQ (reference sequence). The CDR3 runs 14 residues. The V end was cut by 3 bases, the J end by 8 bases, with 14 bases between. CDR3 protein: CASSLTTPGDEQFF. Written as DNA, the CDR3 is TGTGCCAGCAGCTTGACTACCCCCGGCGATGAGCAGTTCTTC.